The 20 T cell receptor beta chains in this list originate from one sample, sequenced in a study of T cells in Graves' hyperthyroidism and ophthalmopathy. Amplification targeted TCR beta CDR3 regions from RNA transcripts. HTBI primers were used for first-round RT-PCR of the TCR CDR3. TCRdb reprocessed the multiplex PCR reads with MiXCR, giving one entry per CDR3 protein. The sample contains about 150,000 distinct CDR3 sequences, 22% of which appear only once. Sequences were obtained from blood. All receptors come from a woman between 50 and 59 years old with Graves' hyperthyroidism that later progressed to Graves' ophthalmopathy.

The chain employs TRBV7-3 and TRBJ2-1, with D tentatively TRBD1 (5 bases). The length of the CDR3 is 16 residues. Germline-derived CDR1 and CDR2 are SGHTA and FQGTGA. Deletions cut 5 bases from V and 0 bases from J, with 14 bases between. CDR3 sequence: CASSDSHNPSYNEQFF. CDR3 nucleotides: TGTGCCAGCAGCGACAGCCATAACCCCTCCTACAATGAGCAGTTCTTC.

The sample holds many counts of this clonotype. This rearrangement joins TRBV7-9 to TRBJ2-3, with 11 bases matching TRBD2. CDR3 length: 15 residues. Germline CDR1 and CDR2: SEHNR and FQNEAQ (reference sequence). The V segment lost 4 bases and the J segment 4 bases; nucleotides outside the gene matches: 4. Here the CDR3 DNA reads TGTGCCAGCAGCTCCCCACTAGCGGGAGCAGATACGCAGTATTTT. Residues: CASSSPLAGADTQYF.

This clonotype was seen repeatedly, ten times or more. This CDR3 is CACSSMRGYNEQFF. In DNA, the CDR3 is TGTGCCTGTTCCTCGATGCGGGGATACAATGAGCAGTTCTTC. V gene TRBV30 combines with J gene TRBJ2-1, with D possibly TRBD2 on 6 matching bases. Germline lookup yields CDR1 GTSNPN and CDR2 SVGIG (reference sequence). The CDR3 contains 14 residues. The germline V and J ends were trimmed by 6 bases and 4 bases, with 16 bases remaining between them.

This clonotype was found many times. This chain links TRBV3-1 with TRBJ2-1; 7 nucleotides agree with TRBD2. J was trimmed by 6 bases and V by 4 bases; bases with no gene match: 9. Germline CDR1 LGHDT, CDR2 YNNKEL (reference sequence). The CDR3 contains 15 residues. CDR3: CASSLTSGTFNEQFF. The CDR3 region has the DNA TGTGCCAGCAGCCTGACGAGCGGGACCTTCAATGAGCAGTTCTTC.

In its sample, this clonotype was seen many times. This rearrangement joins TRBV2 to TRBJ2-1, with a weak D call TRBD1 (8 bases). V shed 4 bases and J shed 8 bases, with 18 bases lying between them. Per the germline V gene, CDR1 is SNHLY and CDR2 is FYNNEI. The CDR3 covers 15 residues. The CDR3 sequence: CASSGQGTTGHEQFF. Written as DNA, the CDR3 is TGTGCCAGCAGTGGACAGGGGACTACTGGGCATGAGCAGTTCTTC.

Worth noting for this clonotype: A read error may produce the germline difference seen at one junction end. The rearrangement joins TRBV4-1 to TRBJ1-3, with D perhaps TRBD1 (5 bases). The CDR3 sequence is 16 residues long. Germline V gives CDR1 MGHRA, CDR2 YSYEKL. The DNA for the CDR3 is TGTGCCAGCAGCCAAGATCGTCAGGGCTCTGGAAACACCATATATTTT. It is translated as CASSQDRQGSGNTIYF.

This clonotype has a count of ten or more. V usage is TRBV28 and J usage is TRBJ1-2, with a possible D match to TRBD1 (6 bases). CDR3 length equals 15 residues. Germline-derived CDR1 and CDR2 are MDHEN and SYDVKM. Trimming took 7 bases from V and 6 from J, leaving 21 bases between them. In DNA form, the CDR3 reads TGTGCCAGCACCCTAGGAGGAGGGGGACTCCATGGCTACACCTTC. Protein product: CASTLGGGGLHGYTF.

V usage is TRBV20-1 and J usage is TRBJ2-7; a possible D gene is TRBD1 (6 bases). The CDR3 has 15 amino acids. V was pared by 7 bases and J by 4 bases, with 23 bases between. CDR1 is DFQATT, CDR2 SNEGSKA, per germline (reference sequence). This CDR3 is CSEERRSRGSYEQYF. The CDR3 DNA follows: TGCAGTGAGGAGAGGAGAAGTAGGGGGTCGTACGAGCAGTACTTC.

The sample holds many counts of this clonotype. The CDR3 spells CASSLEGAYPDTQYF. In DNA, the CDR3 is TGCGCCAGCAGCTTGGAGGGGGCCTACCCAGATACGCAGTATTTT. The chain employs TRBV5-1 and TRBJ2-3, with 7 bases identical to TRBD1. J was trimmed by 4 bases and V by 0 bases; bases with no gene match: 5. This CDR3 spans 15 amino acids. Germline loops: CDR1 SGHRS, CDR2 YFSETQ.

This rearrangement joins TRBV7-2 to TRBJ2-7; D unresolved. This CDR3 has 15 amino acids. Trimming took 1 base from V and 3 from J, leaving 13 bases between them. CDR1 and CDR2 (germline): SGHTA, FQGNSA. The CDR3 sequence is CASSLDSSGSYEQYF. The CDR3 coding sequence is TGTGCCAGCAGCTTAGATTCCTCTGGTAGCTACGAGCAGTACTTC.

This clonotype was recorded at least ten times. This chain uses TRBV28 with TRBJ2-7, with D unresolved. From germline, CDR1 is MDHEN and CDR2 SYDVKM. V shed 7 bases and J shed 2 bases, with 9 bases lying between them. This CDR3 is built from 12 residues. The CDR3 loop is CASNVGPYEQYF. The DNA of the CDR3 is TGTGCCAGCAACGTGGGCCCCTACGAGCAGTACTTC. The full variable domain, completed using reference TRBV28 and TRBJ2-7, is DVKVTQSSRYLVKRTGEKVFLECVQDMDHENMFWYRQDPGLGLRLIYFSYDVKMKEKGDIPEGYSVSREKKERFSLILESASTNQTSMYLCASNVGPYEQYFGPGTRLTVT.

This clonotype came up many times. The chain combines TRBV6-1 with TRBJ1-1, with D perhaps matching TRBD1 (5 bases). CDR3 length: 14 amino acids. Germline loops: CDR1 MNHNS, CDR2 SASEGT. V gave up 4 bases and J gave up 0 bases, with 9 bases separating them. The CDR3 DNA reads as TGTGCCAGCAGTGCCCGACAGATGAACACTGAAGCTTTCTTT. Amino acid sequence: CASSARQMNTEAFF.

The CDR3 DNA reads as TGTGCCAGCAGCAACCGACTGACACATAGCACAGATACGCAGTATTTT. It is translated as CASSNRLTHSTDTQYF. V and J are TRBV7-8 and TRBJ2-3; D is unresolved. Germline V lookup: CDR1 SGHVS, CDR2 FQNEAQ. This CDR3 spans 16 amino acids. Between the trimmed V and J ends, which lost 5 bases and 0 bases, there was a span of 15 bases.

The chain recombines TRBV7-8 with TRBJ1-1; perhaps TRBD1 as D (5 bases). Germline V CDR1 and CDR2: SGHVS, FQNEAQ. Between the trimmed V and J ends, which lost 2 bases and 6 bases, there was a span of 10 bases. The CDR3 has 13 residues. CDR3 amino acids: CASSLLGRPEAFF. As DNA, the CDR3 is TGTGCCAGCAGCTTACTGGGACGGCCTGAAGCTTTCTTT.

The V call is TRBV27, the J call TRBJ2-3; D gene ambiguous. V was cut by 3 bases and J by 0 bases, with 10 bases left in between. The CDR3 sequence is 15 residues long. Germline values: CDR1 MNHEY, CDR2 SMNVEV (reference sequence). In DNA, the CDR3 is TGTGCCAGCAGTTTGGGGTACCTAAGCACAGATACGCAGTATTTT. Its protein product is CASSLGYLSTDTQYF.

The chain joins TRBV19 to TRBJ1-1; D perhaps matches TRBD1 (5 bases). CDR1 LNHDA and CDR2 SQIVND come from the germline V gene (reference sequence). The CDR3 has 15 residues. Trimming removed 3 bases from V and 5 bases from J, with 16 bases in between. The CDR3 DNA reads TGTGCCAGTAGTATGAAGGGGTCAGGGACGACTGAAGCTTTCTTT. Translated: CASSMKGSGTTEAFF.

As to this clonotype: A single base separates this from a much larger clone, so it may be a read error. The chain couples TRBV6-2 or TRBV6-3 to TRBJ2-1; D perhaps matches TRBD1 (5 bases). The CDR3 runs to 13 residues. Germline V gives CDR1 MNHEY, CDR2 SVGEGT. V was shortened by 8 bases and J by 10 bases, with 18 bases between the two germline ends. The CDR3 nucleotides read TGTGCCAGCGGTAGATTAAGGGGCTACGAGCAGTTCTTC. This gives the protein CASGRLRGYEQFF.

Many counts were recorded for this clonotype. The V gene is TRBV12-3 or TRBV12-4, the J gene TRBJ2-5; no reliable D call. This CDR3 spans 14 amino acids. The V and J ends lost 7 bases and 4 bases respectively, with 16 bases between them. CDR3 sequence reads: CASTQSWKGETQYF. In nucleotides, the CDR3 is TGTGCCAGCACCCAGAGTTGGAAGGGAGAGACCCAGTACTTC.

This clonotype was picked up one time. The chain joins TRBV6-2 or TRBV6-3 to TRBJ2-7; 9 bases align to TRBD1. The germline CDR1 and CDR2 sequences are MNHEY and SVGEGT. Trimming at V came to 7 bases and at J to 5 bases, leaving 9 bases not matched to a gene. This CDR3 contains 14 residues. In nucleotides, the CDR3 is TGTGCCAGCACTTCAAAGACAGGGGGGAACGAGCAGTACTTC. This translates into CASTSKTGGNEQYF.

This clonotype came up many times. This rearrangement joins TRBV20-1 to TRBJ2-3; D remains ambiguous. This CDR3 is built from 12 residues. CDR1 DFQATT and CDR2 SNEGSKA come from the germline V gene (reference sequence). Trimming left V 3 bases short and J 4 bases short, with 8 bases between. The CDR3 DNA reads TGCAGTGCTAGGGGAAAGGCAGATACGCAGTATTTT. Amino acids: CSARGKADTQYF.